This record concerns one T cell receptor beta chain sequence. The CDR3 is made up of 14 amino acids. The V end was cut by 6 bases, the J end by 0 bases, with 10 bases between. The germline V gene has CDR1 SEHNR and CDR2 FQNEAQ (reference sequence). This entry is derived from a study of sequential checkpoint blockade in melanoma. Here immunoSEQ multiplex PCR was the method, and the copy in TCRdb shows in-frame clones only, minus some. Counted here are about 5,700 clones, about 90% occurring once; the ten biggest clones make up more than 7%. Stated treatment: randomized to nivolumab then ipilimumab (arm A) or the reverse (arm B).

The rearrangement joins TRBV7-9 to TRBJ2-3; D perhaps matches TRBD2 (5 bases). Here the sequenced sample was CD8+ T cells sorted from blood (inferred from file names), taken from a patient given nivolumab and ipilimumab in sequence. The clonotype originates from a human donor with melanoma. The CDR3, as DNA: TGTGCCAGCAGACTAAGCGGAAGCACAGATACGCAGTATTTT. This translates into CASRLSGSTDTQYF.